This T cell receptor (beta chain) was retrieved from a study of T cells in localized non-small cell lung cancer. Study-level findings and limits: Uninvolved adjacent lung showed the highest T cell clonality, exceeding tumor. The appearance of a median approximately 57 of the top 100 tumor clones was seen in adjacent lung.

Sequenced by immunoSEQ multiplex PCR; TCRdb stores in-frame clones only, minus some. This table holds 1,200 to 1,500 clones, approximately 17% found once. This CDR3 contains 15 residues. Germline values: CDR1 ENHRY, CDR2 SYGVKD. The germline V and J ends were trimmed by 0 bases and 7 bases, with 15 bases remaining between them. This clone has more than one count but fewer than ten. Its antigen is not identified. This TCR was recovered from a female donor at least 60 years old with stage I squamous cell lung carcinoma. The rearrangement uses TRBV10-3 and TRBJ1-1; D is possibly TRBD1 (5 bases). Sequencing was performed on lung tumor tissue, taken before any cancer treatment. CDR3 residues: CAISESLLGRLEAFF. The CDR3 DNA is TGTGCCATCAGTGAGTCCTTGTTGGGACGCCTTGAAGCTTTCTTT.